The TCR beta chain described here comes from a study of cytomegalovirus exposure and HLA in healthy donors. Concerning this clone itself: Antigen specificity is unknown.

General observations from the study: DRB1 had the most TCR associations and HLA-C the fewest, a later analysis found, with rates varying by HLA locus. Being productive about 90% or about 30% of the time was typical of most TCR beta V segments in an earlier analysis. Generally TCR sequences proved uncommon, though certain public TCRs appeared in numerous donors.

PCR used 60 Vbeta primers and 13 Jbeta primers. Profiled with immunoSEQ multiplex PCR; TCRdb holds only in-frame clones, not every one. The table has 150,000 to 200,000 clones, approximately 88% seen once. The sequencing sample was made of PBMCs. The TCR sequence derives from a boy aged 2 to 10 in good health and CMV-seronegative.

The CDR3 region is CASNLENAGVTYNEQFF. The CDR3 nucleotides are TGTGCCAGCAATCTGGAGAATGCAGGGGTAACCTACAATGAGCAGTTCTTC. The genes are TRBV5-6 and TRBJ2-1; D perhaps matches TRBD1 (6 bases). The germline CDR1 and CDR2 sequences are SGHDT and YYEEEE. This CDR3 has 17 residues. The V and J ends lost 6 bases and 2 bases respectively, with 21 bases between them.